These T cell receptor beta chains were read from a single sample in a study of post-analysis software for immune sequencing data. TCRdb re-called the PCR reads with MiXCR, one entry per CDR3 protein. The sample lists more than 450,000 distinct CDR3 sequences, around a third occurring once. The sequencing sample was made of blood. The receptors stem from a girl aged 2 to 17 with multiple sclerosis. Each CDR3 is given with its conserved first and last residue. D genes are given only for firm matches. Clone size, where shown, is once, few, many, or a class for clones that have expanded.

TRBJ2-7 NA TRBD1 TRBV5-1 CASSLWTGGLYEQYF TGCGCCAGCAGCTTATGGACAGGGGGCCTCTACGAGCAGTACTTC
TRBJ1-2 NA NA TRBV28 CASTASGSRYTF TGTGCCAGCACGGCCTCAGGGTCGCGCTACACCTTC
TRBJ2-7 NA NA TRBV11-2 CASSPDSDYEQYF TGTGCCAGCAGCCCGGACAGTGATTACGAGCAGTACTTC
TRBJ2-5 NA NA TRBV20-1 CSAPGTGSETQYF TGCAGTGCCCCCGGGACGGGGTCAGAGACCCAGTACTTC
TRBJ1-2 few NA TRBV12-3/TRBV12-4 CASSPGSDYGYTF TGTGCCAGCAGCCCAGGGTCCGACTATGGCTACACCTTC
TRBJ2-5 many NA TRBV24-1 CATRWTIQETQYF TGTGCCACCCGATGGACTATTCAAGAGACCCAGTACTTC
TRBJ1-2 few TRBD1 TRBV2 CASRSNAGGANYGYTF TGTGCCAGCAGATCGAACGCAGGGGGCGCAAACTATGGCTACACCTTC
TRBJ2-4 NA TRBD1 TRBV13 CASSSRDRGRNIQYF TGTGCCAGCAGCTCGCGGGACAGGGGAAGGAACATTCAGTACTTC
TRBJ1-2 NA NA TRBV20-1 CSAGGGRDGYTF TGCAGTGCGGGAGGGGGTCGGGATGGCTACACCTTC
TRBJ2-7 few TRBD1 TRBV4-1 CASSRTSGQVGEQYF TGCGCCAGCAGCCGAACATCCGGACAGGTAGGCGAGCAGTACTTC
TRBJ2-1 NA TRBD2 TRBV10-1 CASSEGVGAGGYNEQFF TGCGCCAGCAGTGAAGGGGTCGGAGCGGGGGGGTACAATGAGCAGTTCTTC
TRBJ2-3 NA NA TRBV6-1 CASSEAGGSDTQYF TGTGCCAGCAGTGAAGCTGGGGGATCAGATACGCAGTATTTT
TRBJ2-1 few NA TRBV7-6 CASSLSYGPPGNEQFF TGTGCCAGCAGCTTGAGTTACGGGCCTCCGGGCAATGAGCAGTTCTTC
TRBJ2-5 many NA TRBV7-3 CASSLTGGKETQYF TGTGCCAGCAGCTTAACTGGCGGAAAAGAGACCCAGTACTTC
TRBJ1-1 many NA TRBV7-2 CASSSRGNTEAFF TGTGCCAGCAGCTCCCGGGGAAACACTGAAGCTTTCTTT
TRBJ2-3 NA NA TRBV5-1 CASRGRGTADTQYF TGCGCCAGCAGGGGCAGGGGGACTGCAGATACGCAGTATTTT
TRBJ1-4 few TRBD1 TRBV7-9 CASSSSGTGNEKLFF TGTGCCAGCAGCTCCTCCGGGACAGGGAATGAAAAACTGTTTTTT
TRBJ1-5 few NA TRBV12-3/TRBV12-4 CASSPKDFDPTNQPQHF TGTGCCAGCAGTCCAAAGGACTTTGACCCAACGAATCAGCCCCAGCATTTT
TRBJ2-3 few TRBD2 TRBV6-1 CASSGLSGTSGGTDTQYF TGTGCCAGCAGTGGACTTTCCGGGACTAGCGGGGGCACAGATACGCAGTATTTT
TRBJ1-4 NA TRBD1 TRBV29-1 CSVVGTGNEKLFF TGCAGCGTCGTCGGGACAGGGAATGAAAAACTGTTTTTT
TRBJ2-3 NA TRBD2 TRBV5-1 CASNPGPGLAGGRPQYF TGCGCCAGCAACCCAGGACCGGGACTAGCGGGGGGGCGTCCGCAGTATTTT
TRBJ2-7 NA TRBD1 TRBV20-1 CSARRRDRGGDEQYF TGCAGTGCTCGTCGCCGGGACAGGGGAGGCGACGAGCAGTACTTC
TRBJ2-3 NA TRBD1 TRBV12-3/TRBV12-4 CASTSLTGKGTDTQYF TGTGCCAGCACATCCTTGACAGGGAAGGGGACAGATACGCAGTATTTT
TRBJ2-4 NA NA TRBV20-1 CSASTELAKNIQYF TGCAGTGCTAGTACAGAATTAGCCAAAAACATTCAGTACTTC
TRBJ1-6 few NA TRBV27 CASSPWDNSPLHF TGTGCCAGCAGCCCGTGGGATAATTCACCCCTCCACTTT
TRBJ2-1 NA TRBD2 TRBV5-1 CASSLGSSGVLHNEQFF TGCGCCAGCAGCTTGGGATCTAGCGGGGTTCTCCACAATGAGCAGTTCTTC
TRBJ2-1 NA NA TRBV12-3/TRBV12-4 CASSSLDRNEQFF TGTGCCAGCAGTTCCCTCGACCGTAATGAGCAGTTCTTC
TRBJ1-4 NA TRBD1 TRBV4-1 CASSRSLTGVSEKLFF TGCGCCAGCAGCCGGTCCCTTACAGGGGTCTCTGAAAAACTGTTTTTT
TRBJ2-2 NA NA TRBV10-3 CAISAQRNTGELFF TGTGCCATCAGTGCCCAAAGGAACACCGGGGAGCTGTTTTTT
TRBJ2-1 NA NA TRBV7-9 CASSGGYGDEQFF TGTGCCAGCAGCGGAGGGTACGGGGATGAGCAGTTCTTC
TRBJ2-1 NA TRBD1 TRBV5-6 CASVGTGIYNEQFF TGTGCCAGCGTGGGGACAGGGATCTACAATGAGCAGTTCTTC
TRBJ2-5 many NA TRBV10-1 CASAAGLQETQYF TGCGCCAGCGCCGCGGGGCTCCAAGAGACCCAGTACTTC
TRBJ1-2 NA TRBD1 TRBV6-1 CASSATGGPIFYGYTF TGTGCCAGCAGTGCGACAGGGGGCCCTATCTTCTATGGCTACACCTTC
TRBJ1-1 NA NA TRBV29-1 CSAATGMSTEAFF TGCAGCGCCGCCACAGGAATGAGCACTGAAGCTTTCTTT
TRBJ2-4 NA NA TRBV3-1 CASSQVDRPPEVPIQYF TGTGCCAGCAGCCAAGTTGACAGGCCACCCGAGGTCCCCATTCAGTACTTC
TRBJ2-7 once TRBD2 TRBV12-3/TRBV12-4 CATNTGGPDEQYF TGTGCCACCAACACGGGGGGGCCAGACGAGCAGTACTTC